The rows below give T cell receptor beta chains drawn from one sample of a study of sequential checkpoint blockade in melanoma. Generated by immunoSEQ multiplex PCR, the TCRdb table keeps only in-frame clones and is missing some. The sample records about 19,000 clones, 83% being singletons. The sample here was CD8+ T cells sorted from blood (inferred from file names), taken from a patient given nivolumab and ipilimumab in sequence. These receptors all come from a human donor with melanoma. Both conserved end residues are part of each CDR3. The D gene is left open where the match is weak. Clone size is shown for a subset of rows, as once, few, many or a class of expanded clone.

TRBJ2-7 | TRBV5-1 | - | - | CASSPNPRSYEQYF | TGCGCCAGCAGCCCCAACCCTCGGTCCTACGAGCAGTACTTC
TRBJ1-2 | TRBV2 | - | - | CASSYGQGTNYGYTF | TGTGCCAGCAGTTACGGCCAGGGGACCAACTATGGCTACACCTTC
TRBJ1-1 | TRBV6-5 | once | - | CASSTAGATEAFF | TGTGCCAGCAGTACGGCAGGGGCCACTGAAGCTTTCTTT
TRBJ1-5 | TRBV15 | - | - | CATAQGSLNQPQHF | TGTGCCACAGCTCAGGGATCTCTTAATCAGCCCCAGCATTTT
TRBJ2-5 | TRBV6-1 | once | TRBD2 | CASSEWGGQETQYF | TGTGCCAGCAGTGAATGGGGGGGACAAGAGACCCAGTACTTC
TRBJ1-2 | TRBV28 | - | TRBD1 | CASSIRQGDGYTF | TGTGCCAGCAGCATCCGACAGGGAGATGGCTACACCTTC
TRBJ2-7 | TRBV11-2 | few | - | CASSLEAAPTYEQYF | TGTGCCAGCAGCTTAGAAGCCGCCCCAACCTACGAGCAGTACTTC
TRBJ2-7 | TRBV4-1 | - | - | CASSQGGGDEQYF | TGCGCCAGCAGCCAAGGTGGCGGGGACGAGCAGTACTTC
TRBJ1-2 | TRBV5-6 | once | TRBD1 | CASSLVGTGGEHGYTF | TGTGCCAGCAGCTTGGTGGGCACAGGGGGCGAGCATGGCTACACCTTC
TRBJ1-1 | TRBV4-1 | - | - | CASSLSGQVPLLMEAFF | TGCGCCAGCAGCCTAAGTGGTCAGGTCCCCCTGCTGATGGAAGCTTTCTTT
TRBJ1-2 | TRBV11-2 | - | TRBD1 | CASSLVAGGGGYTF | TGTGCCAGCAGCTTAGTGGCAGGGGGAGGTGGCTACACCTTC
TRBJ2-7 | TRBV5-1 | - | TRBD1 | CASSVTGVEQYF | TGCGCCAGCAGCGTGACAGGGGTCGAGCAGTACTTC
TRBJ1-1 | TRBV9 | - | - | CASSVTGWGTEAFF | TGTGCCAGCAGCGTAACAGGGTGGGGCACTGAAGCTTTCTTT
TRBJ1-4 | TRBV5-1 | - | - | CASSLAIGQGDSGTGEKLFF | TGCGCCAGCAGCTTGGCCATTGGGCAAGGGGACTCAGGGACGGGTGAAAAACTGTTTTTT
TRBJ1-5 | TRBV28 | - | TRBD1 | CASSFRGQGKPQHF | TGTGCCAGCAGTTTTCGAGGACAGGGGAAGCCCCAGCATTTT
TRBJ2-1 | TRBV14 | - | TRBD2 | CASSQEPAGDYNEQFF | TGTGCCAGCAGCCAAGAACCAGCGGGGGACTACAATGAGCAGTTCTTC
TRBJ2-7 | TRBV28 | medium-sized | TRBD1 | CASSGPGQGLSEQYF | TGTGCCAGCAGCGGTCCGGGACAGGGACTGAGCGAGCAGTACTTC
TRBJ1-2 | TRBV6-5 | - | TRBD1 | CASSSGQGYGYTF | TGTGCCAGCAGTTCGGGACAGGGCTATGGCTACACCTTC
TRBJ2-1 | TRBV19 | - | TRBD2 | CASSTPRGGPNNEQFF | TGTGCCAGTAGTACTCCACGCGGGGGGCCGAATAATGAGCAGTTCTTC
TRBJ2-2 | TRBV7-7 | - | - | CASSPTGGQNTGELFF | TGTGCCAGCAGCCCAACGGGGGGACAGAACACCGGGGAGCTGTTTTTT
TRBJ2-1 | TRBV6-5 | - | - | CASSPQGLNNEQFF | TGTGCCAGCAGCCCCCAAGGACTCAACAATGAGCAGTTCTTC
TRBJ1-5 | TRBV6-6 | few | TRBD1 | CASRKQGADQPQHF | TGTGCCAGCAGGAAACAGGGGGCCGATCAGCCCCAGCATTTT
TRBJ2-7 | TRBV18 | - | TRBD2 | CASSLVNVVLLSGGADEQYF | TGTGCCAGCTCACTCGTCAACGTGGTATTACTTAGCGGGGGGGCCGACGAGCAGTACTTC
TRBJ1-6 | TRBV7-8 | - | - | CASSLRPIYQESSYNSPLLF | TGTGCCAGCAGCTTAAGGCCGATTTACCAGGAAAGCTCCTATAATTCGCCCCTCCTCTTT
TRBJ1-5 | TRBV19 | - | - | CASSIGVEQPQHF | TGTGCCAGTAGTATCGGGGTAGAACAGCCCCAGCATTTT